This TCR beta chain comes out of a study of vaccination and CD4 T cells after COVID-19. Study-wide context: Post-COVID samples had a sampling time that fell a median roughly 100 days after diagnosis (range 35 to 161).

Via MiXCR, TCRdb re-called the PCR reads, giving one row per CDR3 protein. The repertoire holds roughly 14,000 distinct CDR3 sequences, with 69% as singletons. The germline gives CDR1 SGHRS, CDR2 YFSETQ. V shed 0 bases and J shed 3 bases, with 16 bases lying between them. The CDR3 totals 17 residues. The chain recombines TRBV5-1 with TRBJ2-4, with D tentatively TRBD1 (6 bases). Sequencing used CD4+ T cells from blood, obtained after SARS-CoV-2 vaccination. The TCR comes from a human donor who had recovered from COVID-19. The CDR3 bases are TGCGCCAGCAGCTTGGTTGGGGGCTTGGATGGCAAAAACATTCAGTACTTC. It codes for CASSLVGGLDGKNIQYF.